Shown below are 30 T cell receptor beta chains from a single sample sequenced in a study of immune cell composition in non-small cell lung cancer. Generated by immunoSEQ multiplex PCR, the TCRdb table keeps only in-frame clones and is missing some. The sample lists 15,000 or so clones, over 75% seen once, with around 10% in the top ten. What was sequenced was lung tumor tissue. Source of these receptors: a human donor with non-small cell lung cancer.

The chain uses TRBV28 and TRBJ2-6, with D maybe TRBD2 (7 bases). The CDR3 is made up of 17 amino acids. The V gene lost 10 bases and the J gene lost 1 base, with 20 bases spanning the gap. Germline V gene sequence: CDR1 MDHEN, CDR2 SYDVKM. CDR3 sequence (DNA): TGTGCCACCGAGCGGGACACCTTTTTTTCTGGGGCCAACGTCCTGACTTTC. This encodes CATERDTFFSGANVLTF.

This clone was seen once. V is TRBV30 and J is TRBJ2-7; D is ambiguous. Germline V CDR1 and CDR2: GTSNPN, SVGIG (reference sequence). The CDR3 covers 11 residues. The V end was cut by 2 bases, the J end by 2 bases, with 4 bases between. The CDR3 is CAWSIAYEQYF. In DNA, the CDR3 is TGTGCCTGGAGTATTGCCTACGAGCAGTACTTC.

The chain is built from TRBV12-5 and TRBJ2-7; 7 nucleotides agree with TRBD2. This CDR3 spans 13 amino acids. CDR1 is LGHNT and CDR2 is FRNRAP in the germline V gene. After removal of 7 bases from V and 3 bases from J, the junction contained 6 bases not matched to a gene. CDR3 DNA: TGTGCTAGTGCCTTGAGCGGGAACTACGAGCAGTACTTC. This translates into CASALSGNYEQYF.

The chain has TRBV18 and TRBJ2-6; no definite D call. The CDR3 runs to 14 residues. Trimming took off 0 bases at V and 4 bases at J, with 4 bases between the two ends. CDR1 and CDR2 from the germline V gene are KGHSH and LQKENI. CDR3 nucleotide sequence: TGTGCCAGCTCACCACCTTCAGGGGCCAACGTCCTGACTTTC. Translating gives CASSPPSGANVLTF.

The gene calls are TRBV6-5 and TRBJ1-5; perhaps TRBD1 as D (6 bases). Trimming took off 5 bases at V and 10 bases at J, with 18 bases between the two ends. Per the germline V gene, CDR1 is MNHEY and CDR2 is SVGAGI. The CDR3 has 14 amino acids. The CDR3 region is CASSTDRRLSPQHF. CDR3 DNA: TGTGCCAGCAGTACTGACAGGAGACTTTCACCCCAGCATTTT.

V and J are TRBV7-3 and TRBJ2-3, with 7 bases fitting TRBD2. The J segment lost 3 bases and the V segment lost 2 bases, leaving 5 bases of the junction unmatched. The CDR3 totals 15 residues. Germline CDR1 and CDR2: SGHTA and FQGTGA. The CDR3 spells CASSLAGEGTDTQYF. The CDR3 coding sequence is TGTGCCAGCAGCTTAGCGGGAGAAGGGACAGATACGCAGTATTTT.

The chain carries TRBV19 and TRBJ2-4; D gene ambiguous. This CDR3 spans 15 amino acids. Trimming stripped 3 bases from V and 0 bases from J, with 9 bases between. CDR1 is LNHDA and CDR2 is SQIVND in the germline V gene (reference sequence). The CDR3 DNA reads TGTGCCAGTAGTATCCCCGGTGAAGCCAAAAACATTCAGTACTTC. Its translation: CASSIPGEAKNIQYF.

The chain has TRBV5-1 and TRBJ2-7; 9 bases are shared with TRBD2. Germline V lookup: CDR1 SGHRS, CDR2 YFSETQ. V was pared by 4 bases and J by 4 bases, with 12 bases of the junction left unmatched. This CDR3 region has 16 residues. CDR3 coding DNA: TGCGCCAGCAGCCCGGAGATCGCGGGAGGGCGGTACGAGCAGTACTTC. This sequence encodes CASSPEIAGGRYEQYF.

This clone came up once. CDR3 sequence reads: CASSLLGGELFF. CDR3 DNA: TGTGCCAGCAGTTTACTAGGCGGGGAGCTGTTTTTT. This rearrangement joins TRBV27 to TRBJ2-2; D gene uncertain. V lost 2 bases and J 7 bases, leaving 5 bases between the germline ends. This CDR3 contains 12 residues. The germline gives CDR1 MNHEY, CDR2 SMNVEV (reference sequence).

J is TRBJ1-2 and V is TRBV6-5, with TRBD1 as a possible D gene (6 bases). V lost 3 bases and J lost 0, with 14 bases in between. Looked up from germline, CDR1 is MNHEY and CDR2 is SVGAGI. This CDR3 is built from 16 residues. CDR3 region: CASSYDRPKANYGYTF. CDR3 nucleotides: TGTGCCAGCAGTTATGACAGGCCTAAGGCTAACTATGGCTACACCTTC.

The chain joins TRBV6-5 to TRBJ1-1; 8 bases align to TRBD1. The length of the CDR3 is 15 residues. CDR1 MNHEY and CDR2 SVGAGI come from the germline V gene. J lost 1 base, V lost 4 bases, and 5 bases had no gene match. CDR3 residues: CASSSVGTGNTEAFF. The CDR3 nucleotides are TGTGCCAGCAGTTCGGTCGGGACAGGGAACACTGAAGCTTTCTTT.

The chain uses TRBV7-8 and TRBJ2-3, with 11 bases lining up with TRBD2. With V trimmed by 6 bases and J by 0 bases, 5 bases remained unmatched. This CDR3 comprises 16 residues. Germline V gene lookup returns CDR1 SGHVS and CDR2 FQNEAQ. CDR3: CASRAGTSGSTDTQYF. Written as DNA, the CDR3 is TGTGCCAGCAGAGCCGGGACTAGCGGTAGCACAGATACGCAGTATTTT.

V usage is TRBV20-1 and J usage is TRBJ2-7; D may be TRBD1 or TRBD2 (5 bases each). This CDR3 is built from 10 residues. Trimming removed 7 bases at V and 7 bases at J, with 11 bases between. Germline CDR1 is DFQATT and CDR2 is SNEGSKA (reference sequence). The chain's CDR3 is CSGWGGEQYF. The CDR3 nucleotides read TGCAGTGGCTGGGGCGGGGAGCAGTACTTC.

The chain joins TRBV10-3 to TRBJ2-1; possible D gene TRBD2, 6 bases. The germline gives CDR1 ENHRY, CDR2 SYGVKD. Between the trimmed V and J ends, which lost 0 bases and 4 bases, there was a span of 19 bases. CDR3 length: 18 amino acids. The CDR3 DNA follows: TGTGCCATCAGTGAGTCGGTCCGGGGGAGTGGGCTGTACAATGAGCAGTTCTTC. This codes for CAISESVRGSGLYNEQFF.

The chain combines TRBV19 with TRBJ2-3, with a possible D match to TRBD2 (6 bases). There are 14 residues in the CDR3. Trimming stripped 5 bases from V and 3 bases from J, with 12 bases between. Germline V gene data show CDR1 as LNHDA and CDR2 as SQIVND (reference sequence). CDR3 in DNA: TGTGCCAGTAGTTTGAGCGGGTGGACAGATACGCAGTATTTT. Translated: CASSLSGWTDTQYF.

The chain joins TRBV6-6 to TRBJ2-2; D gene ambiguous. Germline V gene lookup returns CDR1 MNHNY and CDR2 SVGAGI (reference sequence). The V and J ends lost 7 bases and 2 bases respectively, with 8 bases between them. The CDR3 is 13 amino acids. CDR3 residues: CASTVENTGELFF. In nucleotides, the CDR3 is TGTGCCAGCACCGTGGAAAACACCGGGGAGCTGTTTTTT.

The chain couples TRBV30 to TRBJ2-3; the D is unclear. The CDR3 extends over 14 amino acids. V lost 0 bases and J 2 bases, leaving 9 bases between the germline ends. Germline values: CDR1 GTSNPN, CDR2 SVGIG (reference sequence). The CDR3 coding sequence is TGTGCCTGGAGTGTAGACCTTTTCACAGATACGCAGTATTTT. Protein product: CAWSVDLFTDTQYF.

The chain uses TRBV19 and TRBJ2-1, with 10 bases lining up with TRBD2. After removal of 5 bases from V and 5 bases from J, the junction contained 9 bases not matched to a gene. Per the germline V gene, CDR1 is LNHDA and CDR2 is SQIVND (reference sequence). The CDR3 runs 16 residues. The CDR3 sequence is CASSPSRTSGDNEQFF. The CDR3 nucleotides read TGTGCCAGTAGTCCCTCAAGGACTAGCGGTGACAATGAGCAGTTCTTC.

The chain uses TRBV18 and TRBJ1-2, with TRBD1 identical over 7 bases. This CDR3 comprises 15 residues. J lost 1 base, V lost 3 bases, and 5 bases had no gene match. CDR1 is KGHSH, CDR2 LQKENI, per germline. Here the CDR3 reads CASSPRGTDNYGYTF. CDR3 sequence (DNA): TGTGCCAGCTCACCGCGAGGGACAGATAACTATGGCTACACCTTC.

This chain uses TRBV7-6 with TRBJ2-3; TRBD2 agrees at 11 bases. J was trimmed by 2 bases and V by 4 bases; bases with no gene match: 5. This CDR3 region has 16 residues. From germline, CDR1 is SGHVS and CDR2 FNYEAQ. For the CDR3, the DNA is TGTGCCAGCAGCTACGGGACTAGCGGAGCCACAGATACGCAGTATTTT. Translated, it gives CASSYGTSGATDTQYF.

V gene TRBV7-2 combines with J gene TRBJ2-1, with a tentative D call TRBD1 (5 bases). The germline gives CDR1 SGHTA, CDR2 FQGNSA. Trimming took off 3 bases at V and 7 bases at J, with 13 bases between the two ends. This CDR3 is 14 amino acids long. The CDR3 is CASSLGRVVNEQFF. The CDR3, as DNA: TGTGCCAGCAGCTTGGGCAGGGTTGTAAATGAGCAGTTCTTC.

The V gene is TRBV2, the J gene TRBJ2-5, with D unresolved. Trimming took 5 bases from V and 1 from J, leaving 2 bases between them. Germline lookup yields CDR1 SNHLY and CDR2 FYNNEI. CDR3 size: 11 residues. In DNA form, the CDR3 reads TGTGCCAGCAGTTTCCAAGAGACCCAGTACTTC. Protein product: CASSFQETQYF.

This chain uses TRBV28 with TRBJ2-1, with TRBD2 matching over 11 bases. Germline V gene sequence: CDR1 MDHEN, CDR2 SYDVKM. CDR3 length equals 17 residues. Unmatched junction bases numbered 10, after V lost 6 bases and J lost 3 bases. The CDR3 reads CASRLPTSGTGYNEQFF. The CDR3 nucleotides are TGTGCCAGCAGACTTCCGACTAGCGGGACGGGCTACAATGAGCAGTTCTTC.

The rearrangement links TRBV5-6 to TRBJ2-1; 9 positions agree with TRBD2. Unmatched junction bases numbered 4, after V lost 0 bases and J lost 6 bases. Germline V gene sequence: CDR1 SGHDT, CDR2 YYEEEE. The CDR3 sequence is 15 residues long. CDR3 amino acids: CASSLVAGALNEQFF. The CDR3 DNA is TGTGCCAGCAGCTTGGTAGCGGGAGCCCTCAATGAGCAGTTCTTC. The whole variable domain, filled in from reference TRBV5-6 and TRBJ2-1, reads DAGVTQSPTHLIKTRGQQVTLRCSPKSGHDTVSWYQQALGQGPQFIFQYYEEEERQRGNFPDRFSGHQFPNYSSELNVNALLLGDSALYLCASSLVAGALNEQFFGPGTRLTVL.

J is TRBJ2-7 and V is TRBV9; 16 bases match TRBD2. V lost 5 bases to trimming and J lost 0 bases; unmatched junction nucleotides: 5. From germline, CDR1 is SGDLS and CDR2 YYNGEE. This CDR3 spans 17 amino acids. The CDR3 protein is CASRGTSGRESSYEQYF. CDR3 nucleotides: TGTGCCAGCAGAGGGACTAGCGGGAGGGAGAGCTCCTACGAGCAGTACTTC.

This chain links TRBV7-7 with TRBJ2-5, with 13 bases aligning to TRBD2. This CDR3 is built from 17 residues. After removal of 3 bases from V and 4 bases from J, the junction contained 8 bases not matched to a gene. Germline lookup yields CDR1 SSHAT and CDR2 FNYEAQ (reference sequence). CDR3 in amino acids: CASSLGLAGSGRETQYF. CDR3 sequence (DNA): TGTGCCAGCAGCTTGGGACTAGCGGGATCGGGGCGAGAGACCCAGTACTTC.

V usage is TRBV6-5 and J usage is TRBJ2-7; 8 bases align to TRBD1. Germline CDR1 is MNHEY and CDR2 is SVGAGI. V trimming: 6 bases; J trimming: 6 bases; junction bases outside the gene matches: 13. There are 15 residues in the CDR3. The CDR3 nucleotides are TGTGCCAGCAGCCCATTCAGGGGGCAGTTTAGCGAGCAGTACTTC. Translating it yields CASSPFRGQFSEQYF.

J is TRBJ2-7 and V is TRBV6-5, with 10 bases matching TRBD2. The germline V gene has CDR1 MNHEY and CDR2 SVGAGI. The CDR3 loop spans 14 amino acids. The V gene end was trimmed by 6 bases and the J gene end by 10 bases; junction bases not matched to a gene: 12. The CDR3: CASRRGASGSSQYF. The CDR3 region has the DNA TGTGCCAGCAGAAGGGGGGCTAGCGGGAGTAGTCAGTACTTC.

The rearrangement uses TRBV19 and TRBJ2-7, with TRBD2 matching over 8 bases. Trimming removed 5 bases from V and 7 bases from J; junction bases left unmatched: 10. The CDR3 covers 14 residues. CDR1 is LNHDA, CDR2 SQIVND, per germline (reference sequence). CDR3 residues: CASSAWTSREEQYF. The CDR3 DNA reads TGTGCCAGTAGTGCGTGGACTAGCCGGGAGGAGCAGTACTTC.

The CDR3 DNA reads TGTGCCAGTAGCCCAACAGGGGGCAGTCCCAATGAAAAACTGTTTTTT. Its protein is CASSPTGGSPNEKLFF. The J gene is TRBJ1-4, the V gene TRBV19; 9 positions match TRBD1. The germline gives CDR1 LNHDA, CDR2 SQIVND (reference sequence). This CDR3 contains 16 residues. J lost 5 bases, V lost 6 bases, and 10 bases had no gene match.